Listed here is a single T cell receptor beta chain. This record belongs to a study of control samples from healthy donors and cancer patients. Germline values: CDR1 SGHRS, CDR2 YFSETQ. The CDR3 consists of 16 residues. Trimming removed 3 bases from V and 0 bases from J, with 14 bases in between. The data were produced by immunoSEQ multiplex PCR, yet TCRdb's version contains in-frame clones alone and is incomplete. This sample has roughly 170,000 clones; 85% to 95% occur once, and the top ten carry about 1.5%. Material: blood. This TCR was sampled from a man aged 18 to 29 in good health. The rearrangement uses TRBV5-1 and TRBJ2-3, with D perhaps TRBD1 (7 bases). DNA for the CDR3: TGCGCCAGCAGCTACCGGGGGACAGCTAGCACAGATACGCAGTATTTT. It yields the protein CASSYRGTASTDTQYF.